This T cell receptor beta chain was found in a study of T cell responses to AZD1222 COVID-19 vaccine. Trimming removed 1 base from V and 1 base from J, with 4 bases in between. This CDR3 is built from 13 residues. About this clone itself: The antigen is not known.

Only in-frame clones appear in the TCRdb table, and some are missing; sequencing was by immunoSEQ multiplex PCR. The sample consists of fewer than 65,000 clones, approximately 80% of them appearing once. Study results and caveats: Baseline seropositivity occurred in only six AZD1222 recipients. Sampled repertoires all dated from after the peak T cell response. Among the donors, most were white British and more were female, and clonal diversity was possibly underestimated. Within unmutated variant regions lay the reported targets of nearly half of spike-specific TCRs.

The TCR was taken from an adult in good health. Here the sequenced sample was peripheral blood, taken on day 0 of AZD1222 vaccination. The chain employs TRBV12-3 or TRBV12-4 and TRBJ2-5; D ambiguous. This CDR3 reads CASSLGGQETQYF. Here the CDR3 DNA reads TGTGCCAGCAGTTTAGGTGGCCAAGAGACCCAGTACTTC.